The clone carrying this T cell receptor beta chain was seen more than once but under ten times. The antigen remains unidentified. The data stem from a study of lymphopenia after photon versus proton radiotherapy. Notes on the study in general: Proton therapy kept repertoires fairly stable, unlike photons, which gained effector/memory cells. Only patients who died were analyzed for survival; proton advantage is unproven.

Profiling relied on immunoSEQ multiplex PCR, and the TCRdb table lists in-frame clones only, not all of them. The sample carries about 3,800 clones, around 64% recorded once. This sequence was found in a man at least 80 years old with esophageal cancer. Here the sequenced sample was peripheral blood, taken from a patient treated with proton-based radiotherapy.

In DNA form, the CDR3 reads TGCGCCAGCGGGGACAGGGGCACAGATACGCAGTATTTT. This encodes CASGDRGTDTQYF. The chain is built from TRBV5-1 and TRBJ2-3; 9 nucleotides line up with TRBD1. In germline, CDR1 is SGHRS, CDR2 YFSETQ. Germline trimming cut 7 bases from V and 1 base from J; bases unmatched to any gene: 1. CDR3 length equals 13 residues.